Each of the 21 T cell receptor beta chains below was sequenced from the same sample in a study of T cell responses to AZD1222 COVID-19 vaccine. Repertoires were generated with immunoSEQ multiplex PCR, while TCRdb's copy carries only in-frame clones and drops some. Of roughly 120,000 clones listed, around nine tenths were seen once; the top ten hold roughly 6.9%. The source material was peripheral blood, sampled 28 days after the second AZD1222 dose. The receptors come from an adult who received the AZD1222 COVID-19 vaccine.

The rearrangement uses TRBV14 and TRBJ2-3; D possibly matches TRBD1 or TRBD2 (6 bases each). The ends were cut back, 1 base at V and 2 bases at J, with 13 bases in the middle. In germline, CDR1 is SGHDN, CDR2 FVKESK. This CDR3 is built from 16 residues. The CDR3 loop is CASSQVWGADTDTQYF. In DNA form, the CDR3 reads TGTGCCAGCAGCCAAGTCTGGGGGGCAGACACAGATACGCAGTATTTT.

The J gene is TRBJ1-3, the V gene TRBV19; D possibly corresponds to TRBD1 (6 bases). Per the germline V gene, CDR1 is LNHDA and CDR2 is SQIVND (reference sequence). Trimming left V 4 bases short and J 0 bases short, with 10 bases between. This CDR3 is built from 15 residues. CDR3 in DNA: TGTGCCAGTAGTAAACAGGGTAGCTCTGGAAACACCATATATTTT. Amino acid sequence: CASSKQGSSGNTIYF.

The chain joins TRBV19 to TRBJ2-5, with D possibly matching TRBD2 (6 bases). The CDR3 spans 15 residues. CDR1 is LNHDA and CDR2 is SQIVND in the germline V gene (reference sequence). V lost 1 base and J 4 bases, leaving 13 bases between the germline ends. The CDR3 bases are TGTGCCAGTAGTATAGTTAGGGCGCGGGGAGAGACCCAGTACTTC. As protein: CASSIVRARGETQYF.

The genes are TRBV2 and TRBJ2-7; weak D call: TRBD2 (6 bases). CDR1 and CDR2 (germline): SNHLY, FYNNEI. V gave up 10 bases and J gave up 1 base, with 8 bases separating them. This CDR3 is built from 11 residues. The CDR3 sequence: CATGSSYEQYF. CDR3 nucleotide sequence: TGTGCCACCGGGAGTTCCTACGAGCAGTACTTC.

This clone was seen only once. The rearrangement joins TRBV30 to TRBJ2-7; D is perhaps TRBD1 (6 bases). Per the germline V gene, CDR1 is GTSNPN and CDR2 is SVGIG (reference sequence). Trimming left V 1 base short and J 6 bases short, with 13 bases between. This CDR3 spans 13 amino acids. The CDR3, as DNA: TGTGCCTGGAGTGCCACATCAGGGGCCGAGCAGTACTTC. It encodes CAWSATSGAEQYF.

This chain links TRBV19 with TRBJ1-2; possible D gene TRBD1, 5 bases. The CDR3 is 13 amino acids. CDR1 is LNHDA and CDR2 is SQIVND in the germline V gene (reference sequence). Trimming shortened V by 3 bases and J by 2 bases, and 7 bases separated the two germline ends. CDR3 sequence: CASSMAGNYGYTF. For the CDR3, the DNA is TGTGCCAGTAGTATGGCAGGGAACTATGGCTACACCTTC.

This chain connects TRBV5-4 to TRBJ2-1, with 15 bases that match TRBD2. The CDR3 has 19 amino acids. Germline V gene sequence: CDR1 SGHNT, CDR2 YYREEE (reference sequence). V was pared by 4 bases and J by 1 base, with 9 bases of the junction left unmatched. The CDR3 DNA reads as TGTGCCAGCAGCGCCCCGGGACTAGCGGGGGGTCTGTCCTACAATGAGCAGTTCTTC. It is translated as CASSAPGLAGGLSYNEQFF.

J is TRBJ1-2 and V is TRBV13; 8 positions agree with TRBD1. Germline CDR1 and CDR2: PRHDT and FYEKMQ (reference sequence). The CDR3 runs 13 residues. J lost 6 bases, V lost 5 bases, and 5 bases had no gene match. The CDR3 here is CASSKSTGDGYTF. In DNA form, the CDR3 reads TGTGCCAGCAGCAAGTCGACAGGGGATGGCTACACCTTC.

This clone was counted a few times. In DNA form, the CDR3 reads TGTGCCAGCAGCTTGACACAGGGATTGAATCAGCCCCAGCATTTT. Its translation is CASSLTQGLNQPQHF. V and J are TRBV11-2 and TRBJ1-5; possible D gene TRBD1, 6 bases. The ends were cut back, 3 bases at V and 4 bases at J, with 13 bases in the middle. Germline V lookup: CDR1 SGHAT, CDR2 FQNNGV. The CDR3 runs to 15 residues.

The chain couples TRBV4-2 to TRBJ2-1; 9 bases are shared with TRBD2. CDR1 is LGHNA, CDR2 YNFKEQ, per germline. The CDR3 length is 16 residues. Unmatched junction bases numbered 5, after V lost 0 bases and J lost 5 bases. The CDR3 DNA follows: TGTGCCAGCAGCCAAGATCCAGCGGGAGGTCACAATGAGCAGTTCTTC. It encodes CASSQDPAGGHNEQFF.

The chain combines TRBV5-1 with TRBJ2-1, with D perhaps being TRBD1 or TRBD2 (6 bases each). Germline CDR1 SGHRS, CDR2 YFSETQ. The CDR3 loop spans 17 amino acids. V gave up 4 bases and J gave up 1 base, with 18 bases separating them. The CDR3 nucleotides are TGCGCCAGCAGCCGACTAGGGGGGCGTAATTCCTACAATGAGCAGTTCTTC. Protein sequence: CASSRLGGRNSYNEQFF.

The gene calls are TRBV5-4 and TRBJ1-2; D gene ambiguous. From germline, CDR1 is SGHNT and CDR2 YYREEE (reference sequence). This CDR3 contains 16 residues. The V gene lost 4 bases and the J gene lost 0 bases, with 16 bases spanning the gap. DNA of the CDR3: TGTGCCAGCAGCCCTGAGGCATATGAGGCTAACTATGGCTACACCTTC. Its protein product is CASSPEAYEANYGYTF. Complete variable domain (other parts from reference TRBV5-4 and TRBJ1-2): ETGVTQSPTHLIKTRGQQVTLRCSSQSGHNTVSWYQQALGQGPQFIFQYYREEENGRGNFPPRFSGLQFPNYSSELNVNALELDDSALYLCASSPEAYEANYGYTFGSGTRLTVV.

This chain links TRBV21-1 with TRBJ1-4. TRBV21-1 is classified as a pseudogene. The CDR3 runs 13 residues. Written as DNA, the CDR3 is TGTGCCAGCAGCAAAGGGGGTCGTGAAAAACTGTTTTTT. As protein: CASSKGGREKLFF.

A word on this clone: At one boundary the junction diverges from the germline segment, which might be a read error. V usage is TRBV7-2 and J usage is TRBJ1-2; 9 bases fit TRBD1. The CDR3 length is 12 residues. Germline V gene data show CDR1 as SGHTA and CDR2 as FQGNSA. The CDR3 region is CASSLTRDRDFF. DNA for the CDR3: TGTGCCAGCAGCCTTACGAGGGACAGGGACTTCTTC.

The genes are TRBV5-4 and TRBJ2-5; no definite D call. The CDR3 runs 12 residues. Trimming removed 0 bases at V and 9 bases at J, with 9 bases between. Germline V gives CDR1 SGHNT, CDR2 YYREEE (reference sequence). As DNA, the CDR3 is TGTGCCAGCAGCTTGGGAGTCGGCGCCCAGTACTTC. Encoded protein: CASSLGVGAQYF.

DNA for the CDR3: TGTGCCAGCAGTTTATGGGGGGGCGGTCATGGCTACACCTTC. Translated: CASSLWGGGHGYTF. The J gene is TRBJ1-2, the V gene TRBV28; maybe TRBD1 (6 bases). V lost 0 bases, J lost 6 bases, and 11 bases lay in between. The CDR3 spans 14 residues. CDR1 MDHEN and CDR2 SYDVKM come from the germline V gene.

The rearrangement joins TRBV7-9 to TRBJ1-3; D gene uncertain. This CDR3 is 14 amino acids long. V gave up 3 bases and J gave up 1 base, with 7 bases separating them. CDR1 and CDR2 (germline): SEHNR, FQNEAQ (reference sequence). CDR3 nucleotide sequence: TGTGCCAGCAGCTTCCTAATTTCTGGAAACACCATATATTTT. Translated, it gives CASSFLISGNTIYF.

The chain couples TRBV30 to TRBJ2-7; perhaps TRBD1 as D (6 bases). CDR3 length: 12 residues. Germline V lookup: CDR1 GTSNPN, CDR2 SVGIG (reference sequence). V lost 1 base, J lost 7 bases, and 11 bases lay in between. The CDR3 nucleotides are TGTGCCTGGAGTGACAGGGTGGGTGAGCAGTACTTC. This encodes CAWSDRVGEQYF. The full variable domain, its missing parts supplied by reference TRBV30 and TRBJ2-7, is SQTIHQWPATLVQPVGSPLSLECTVEGTSNPNLYWYRQAAGRGLQLLFYSVGIGQISSEVPQNLSASRPQDRQFILSSKKLLLSDSGFYLCAWSDRVGEQYFGPGTRLTVT.

The J gene is TRBJ2-3, the V gene TRBV7-2, with 9 bases aligning to TRBD2. The ends lost 1 base at V and 2 bases at J; junction bases unmatched: 7. The CDR3 covers 17 residues. In germline, CDR1 is SGHTA, CDR2 FQGNSA. CDR3 nucleotide sequence: TGTGCCAGCAGCTTAGTTCACCTAGCGGGAAACACAGATACGCAGTATTTT. Its protein product is CASSLVHLAGNTDTQYF.

The chain couples TRBV6-5 to TRBJ2-5; a possible D gene is TRBD2 (5 bases). The CDR3 is 13 residues long. Germline CDR1 reads MNHEY; CDR2 reads SVGAGI. Trimming took 0 bases from V and 6 from J, leaving 8 bases between them. DNA for the CDR3: TGTGCCAGCAGTTACTCGACGGGGAAGACCCAGTACTTC. Translated, it gives CASSYSTGKTQYF.

V is TRBV5-4 and J is TRBJ2-3; no clear D. V was clipped by 4 bases and J by 6 bases, with 6 bases between them. The CDR3 is made up of 11 amino acids. The germline gives CDR1 SGHNT, CDR2 YYREEE (reference sequence). The DNA for the CDR3 is TGTGCCAGCAGCCAGTGGGATACGCAGTATTTT. Amino acids: CASSQWDTQYF.